The 25 T cell receptor beta chains listed next were all sequenced from one sample in a study of T-cell memory formation after mild COVID-19. TCRdb re-analysed the 5' RACE reads in MiXCR, keeping a single row per CDR3 protein. Of more than 300,000 distinct CDR3 sequences in the sample, roughly an eighth were seen once. Sequenced: PBMCs or a T cell subset sorted from them (not recorded which). Every receptor here comes from a man between 18 and 29 years old who had mild COVID-19 (a few samples of this study predate the infection). Cell type and time point are not known.

The rearrangement joins TRBV29-1 to TRBJ1-1; D is ambiguous. The V gene lost 7 bases and the J gene lost 5 bases, with 11 bases spanning the gap. CDR1 is SQVTM, CDR2 ANQGSEA, per germline. The CDR3 is 11 amino acids. Written as DNA, the CDR3 is TGCAGCGCCTACCTGGAGACTGAAGCTTTCTTT. Its translation: CSAYLETEAFF.

This clonotype was observed a few times. CDR3: CSARDRVGRAEAFF. CDR3 nucleotide sequence: TGCAGTGCTAGAGATCGGGTGGGGCGGGCTGAAGCTTTCTTT. V and J are TRBV20-1 and TRBJ1-1, with D maybe TRBD1 (5 bases). CDR1 is DFQATT, CDR2 SNEGSKA, per germline (reference sequence). Deletions cut 0 bases from V and 6 bases from J, with 14 bases between. The CDR3 spans 14 residues.

In its sample, this clonotype was seen a few times. In DNA form, the CDR3 reads TGTGCCAGCAGCCAAGAACTAGTGGGGACGGCCCTCGCAACTAATGAAAAACTGTTTTTT. The encoded protein is CASSQELVGTALATNEKLFF. V is TRBV4-2 and J is TRBJ1-4; TRBD1 might be the D (5 bases). CDR3 size: 20 residues. Deletions cut 0 bases from V and 0 bases from J, with 20 bases between. Germline lookup yields CDR1 LGHNA and CDR2 YNFKEQ.

This clonotype was recorded at least ten times. The chain recombines TRBV10-3 with TRBJ2-7; tentative D call: TRBD2 (6 bases). CDR3 length: 14 residues. The V gene lost 0 bases and the J gene lost 3 bases, with 9 bases spanning the gap. Germline V lookup: CDR1 ENHRY, CDR2 SYGVKD. CDR3 region: CAISESRGDYEQYV. CDR3 DNA sequence: TGTGCCATCAGTGAGTCCCGCGGGGACTACGAGCAGTACGTC.

This clonotype showed up just a few times. The chain is built from TRBV6-5 and TRBJ2-7; 7 bases fit TRBD1. There are 14 residues in the CDR3. CDR1 is MNHEY, CDR2 SVGAGI, per germline. Here the CDR3 reads CASSPYRGPVEQNV. CDR3 in DNA: TGTGCCAGCAGCCCGTACAGGGGTCCCGTCGAGCAGAACGTC.

The table lists this clonotype with many counts. The chain uses TRBV5-1 and TRBJ2-7; TRBD1 agrees at 7 bases. Germline V gene data show CDR1 as SGHRS and CDR2 as YFSETQ. J was trimmed by 3 bases and V by 4 bases; bases with no gene match: 7. The CDR3 has 14 amino acids. For the CDR3, the DNA is TGCGCCAGCAGCCCGATGACAGGGAACTACGAGCAGTACTTC. Translation: CASSPMTGNYEQYF.

This clonotype has just a few counts. V is TRBV12-3 or TRBV12-4 and J is TRBJ1-4; no clear D gene. The CDR3 sequence is 13 residues long. Trimming took off 5 bases at V and 0 bases at J, with 4 bases between the two ends. CDR3 region: CASSVATNEKLFF. The CDR3 DNA is TGTGCCAGCAGTGTTGCAACTAATGAAAAACTGTTTTTT.

The chain recombines TRBV19 with TRBJ2-3; maybe TRBD1 (7 bases). The V gene's germline CDR1 is LNHDA and CDR2 SQIVND (reference sequence). The germline V and J ends were trimmed by 6 bases and 4 bases, with 14 bases remaining between them. The CDR3 runs to 14 residues. CDR3 loop: CASRLGRGADTQYF. In nucleotides, the CDR3 is TGTGCCAGTAGACTGGGCAGGGGGGCAGATACGCAGTATTTT. The entire variable domain, with the rest obtained from reference TRBV19 and TRBJ2-3, is as follows: DGGITQSPKYLFRKEGQNVTLSCEQNLNHDAMYWYRQDPGQGLRLIYYSQIVNDFQKGDIAEGYSVSREKKESFPLTVTSAQKNPTAFYLCASRLGRGADTQYFGPGTRLTVL.

The chain recombines TRBV5-1 with TRBJ1-1; a possible D gene is TRBD1 (5 bases). The germline CDR1 and CDR2 sequences are SGHRS and YFSETQ. V was shortened by 1 base and J by 4 bases, with 8 bases between the two germline ends. The CDR3 spans 13 residues. This chain's CDR3 is CASSLMGRTEAFF. In DNA, the CDR3 is TGCGCCAGCAGCTTGATGGGGCGCACTGAAGCTTTCTTT.

This clonotype was seen a few times. This chain's CDR3 is CASSRQVGTDTQYF. The CDR3 DNA reads as TGCGCCAGCAGTCGACAGGTTGGCACAGATACGCAGTATTTT. The V gene is TRBV4-3, the J gene TRBJ2-3; a weak D match, TRBD1 (6 bases). CDR3 size: 14 residues. Per germline, CDR1 LGHNA and CDR2 YSLEER. V was trimmed by 6 bases and J by 1 base, leaving 11 bases between them.

The genes are TRBV2 and TRBJ1-1; 9 bases align to TRBD1. Germline assignment: CDR1 SNHLY and CDR2 FYNNEI. The CDR3 has 14 residues. V shed 4 bases and J 4 bases; nucleotides not matched to a gene: 4. CDR3 residues: CASSGTGVGTEAFF. Written as DNA, the CDR3 is TGTGCCAGCAGTGGGACAGGGGTGGGCACTGAAGCTTTCTTT.

This clonotype came up a few times. This sequence joins TRBV27 and TRBJ1-5; perhaps TRBD1 as D (6 bases). V gave up 5 bases and J gave up 5 bases, with 13 bases separating them. Germline values: CDR1 MNHEY, CDR2 SMNVEV (reference sequence). CDR3 length equals 14 residues. The CDR3 here is CASSPAGGHQPQHF. In DNA, the CDR3 is TGTGCCAGCAGTCCGGCGGGGGGGCATCAGCCCCAGCATTTT.

This clonotype was found many times. The genes are TRBV12-3 or TRBV12-4 and TRBJ2-1; no definite D call. V was trimmed by 9 bases and J by 7 bases, leaving 7 bases between them. This CDR3 has 10 amino acids. This CDR3 is CASGSNEQFF. The DNA of the CDR3 is TGTGCCAGTGGGTCGAATGAGCAGTTCTTC.

J is TRBJ2-1 and V is TRBV7-9, with 8 bases aligning to TRBD2. Germline CDR1 reads SEHNR; CDR2 reads FQNEAQ (reference sequence). V gave up 10 bases and J gave up 14 bases; unmatched junction bases: 10. The CDR3 loop spans 11 amino acids. In DNA form, the CDR3 reads TGTGCCACCCCCGGGGGGGGTGGAAAGTTCTTC. It translates to CATPGGGGKFF.

This clonotype occurred a few times. V and J are TRBV5-1 and TRBJ2-5, with 8 bases aligning to TRBD1. Per the germline V gene, CDR1 is SGHRS and CDR2 is YFSETQ. V was pared by 3 bases and J by 2 bases, with 6 bases of the junction left unmatched. The CDR3 sequence is 15 residues long. CDR3 sequence (DNA): TGCGCCAGCAGCTCGGGGACAGGAACTCAAGAGACCCAGTACTTC. Amino acid sequence: CASSSGTGTQETQYF.

The V and J genes are TRBV20-1 and TRBJ2-2, with a tentative D call TRBD1 (8 bases). This CDR3 comprises 15 residues. V lost 0 bases and J lost 7, with 15 bases in between. Germline V CDR1 and CDR2: DFQATT, SNEGSKA (reference sequence). CDR3 loop: CSARDPQGGNGELFF. DNA for the CDR3: TGCAGTGCTAGAGACCCACAGGGGGGGAACGGGGAGCTGTTTTTT.

This clonotype was recorded many times. The gene calls are TRBV20-1 and TRBJ2-5; 11 bases fit TRBD2. The CDR3 sequence is 14 residues long. Germline lookup yields CDR1 DFQATT and CDR2 SNEGSKA (reference sequence). V was pared by 5 bases and J by 5 bases, with 7 bases of the junction left unmatched. CDR3 loop: CSALTSGGGETQYF. CDR3 sequence (DNA): TGCAGTGCTCTTACTAGCGGGGGAGGCGAGACCCAGTACTTC.

J is TRBJ2-3 and V is TRBV18, with 8 bases identical to TRBD2. Germline-derived CDR1 and CDR2 are KGHSH and LQKENI. V trimming: 3 bases; J trimming: 5 bases; junction bases outside the gene matches: 7. The CDR3 has 15 residues. The CDR3 loop reads CASSPRGGPLDTQYF. The CDR3 DNA sequence: TGTGCCAGCTCACCCCGCGGGGGGCCGTTAGATACGCAGTATTTT. Based on the CDR3 plus reference TRBV18 and TRBJ2-3, the full variable domain is NAGVMQNPRHLVRRRGQEARLRCSPMKGHSHVYWYRQLPEEGLKFMVYLQKENIIDESGMPKERFSAEFPKEGPSILRIQQVVRGDSAAYFCASSPRGGPLDTQYFGPGTRLTVL.

The genes are TRBV27 and TRBJ2-7, with D perhaps matching TRBD2 (5 bases). CDR3 length: 11 residues. CDR1 is MNHEY and CDR2 is SMNVEV in the germline V gene (reference sequence). V lost 8 bases and J 3 bases, leaving 8 bases between the germline ends. Written as DNA, the CDR3 is TGTGCCAGCGCCACTAGCTACGAGCAGTACTTC. It specifies CASATSYEQYF.

There are a few counts of this clonotype. DNA of the CDR3: TGTGCCAGCAGCCAAGGTTGGTTAAGCTCCTACAATGAGCAGTTCTTC. Translating gives CASSQGWLSSYNEQFF. V is TRBV3-1 and J is TRBJ2-1; D unresolved. Germline CDR1 LGHDT, CDR2 YNNKEL (reference sequence). The V end was cut by 1 base, the J end by 0 bases, with 10 bases between. The CDR3 is made up of 16 amino acids.

The J gene is TRBJ1-2, the V gene TRBV19, with D perhaps matching TRBD1 (6 bases). Germline-derived CDR1 and CDR2 are LNHDA and SQIVND (reference sequence). V dropped 8 bases and J dropped 7 bases, with 20 bases sitting between them. The CDR3 is 14 residues long. The CDR3 here is CASLGQTGKSGYTF. In nucleotides, the CDR3 is TGTGCCAGTCTGGGCCAAACAGGGAAGTCTGGCTACACCTTC.

In DNA, the CDR3 is TGCGCCAGCAGCACGACGCCTAGTTCGGGTTTTGCCGGGGAGCTGTTTTTT. This translates into CASSTTPSSGFAGELFF. The V and J genes are TRBV5-1 and TRBJ2-2; no firm D call. The CDR3 runs to 17 residues. CDR1 and CDR2 (germline): SGHRS, YFSETQ. V was shortened by 4 bases and J by 6 bases, with 22 bases between the two germline ends.

This clonotype showed up many times. This sequence joins TRBV6-6 and TRBJ2-4; D unresolved. The V and J ends lost 2 bases and 0 bases respectively, with 5 bases between them. Germline CDR1 MNHNY, CDR2 SVGAGI (reference sequence). The length of the CDR3 is 14 residues. CDR3 sequence: CASSYGLAKNIQYF. DNA for the CDR3: TGTGCCAGCAGTTACGGGCTAGCCAAAAACATTCAGTACTTC.

This clonotype was seen a few times. The genes are TRBV5-1 and TRBJ2-5; the D gene is possibly TRBD1 (6 bases). Germline lookup yields CDR1 SGHRS and CDR2 YFSETQ. V dropped 0 bases and J dropped 5 bases, with 26 bases sitting between them. CDR3 length: 19 residues. The CDR3 coding sequence is TGCGCCAGCAGCTTGGTGCTGTTGGGGACACCGGCCTTTGGGGAGACCCAGTACTTC. Translating gives CASSLVLLGTPAFGETQYF.

The CDR3 bases are TGTGCCAGCGCCATCCCCGCCGGGGAGCTGTTTTTT. The encoded protein is CASAIPAGELFF. The J gene is TRBJ2-2, the V gene TRBV12-3 or TRBV12-4; D uncertain. The CDR3 spans 12 residues. Between the trimmed V and J ends, which lost 8 bases and 6 bases, there was a span of 10 bases.